The clone carrying this TCR beta chain was counted ten times or more. Antigen specificity is unknown. Researchers tagged individual cDNA molecules with unique molecular identifiers. TCRdb re-called the 5' RACE reads through MiXCR, storing one row per CDR3 protein. This sample has 25,000 to 35,000 distinct CDR3 sequences; 6% to 8.5% occur once, and the top ten carry 4% to 5%. The CDR3 loop spans 11 amino acids. V dropped 9 bases and J dropped 0 bases, with 6 bases sitting between them. Germline CDR1 and CDR2: SEHNR and FQNEAQ (reference sequence). The data are from a study of early T cells in non-severe SARS-CoV-2 infection. Looking at the study overall: Sequencing input comprised bulk RNA from unsorted whole blood; chain pairing was not available. Study-wide findings and caveats: Anti-spike CD8 specificities were favored by VDJdb matching, whose results missed private and CD4 specificities.

The V and J genes are TRBV7-9 and TRBJ2-7; D unclear. Sequenced material: whole blood. The TCR originated in an adult who was a healthcare worker with PCR-confirmed SARS-CoV-2 infection or an uninfected control (not recorded which). The DNA for the CDR3 is TGTGCCAGTACTAACTCCTACGAGCAGTACTTC. This sequence encodes CASTNSYEQYF.